The source of this TCR beta chain is a study of T-cell reconstitution after alpha-beta-depleted transplantation in children. Unique molecular identifiers were incorporated when the TCRbeta library was constructed. From the PCR reads, TCRdb called clonotypes with MiXCR, one entry per CDR3 protein. The table shows around 50,000 distinct CDR3 sequences, with roughly 52% occurring only once. CDR1 is SEHNR, CDR2 FQNEAQ, per germline (reference sequence). V trimming: 5 bases; J trimming: 5 bases; junction bases outside the gene matches: 7. This CDR3 is built from 14 residues. Points on this clonotype: Its specificity is not known.

The study's findings and limits: After transplant, high TCRbeta diversity at day 60 in some patients arose from surviving recipient T cells and thymic progenitors. From newly produced T cells came most of the T-cell counts and diversity one year after transplant. After transplant, at about two months, alpha-beta T cells were reportedly derived from several hundred expanded graft clones.

The sequence was collected from a boy younger than two with SCID, due to receive a stem cell transplant. The input for sequencing was peripheral blood, taken before TCRalphabeta/CD19-depleted stem cell transplant. The chain has TRBV7-9 and TRBJ1-2; 8 bases match TRBD1. CDR3 DNA sequence: TGTGCCAGCAGCCCCGTGGACAGGGAGTATGGCTACACCTTC. It is translated as CASSPVDREYGYTF.